This is a list of T cell receptor beta chains from one sample in a study of T cells after yellow fever vaccination. TCRdb re-analysed the 5' RACE reads in MiXCR, keeping a single row per CDR3 protein. The sample includes some 340,000 distinct CDR3 sequences, 4.1% of them seen just once. Sample: PBMCs, taken 5 days after the yellow fever booster vaccination. The receptors stem from a man between 18 and 29 years old who received the YFV17D yellow fever vaccine. Both conserved end residues are part of each CDR3. Fields, in order: CDR3 DNA, CDR3 protein, J gene, V gene, D gene, clone size. A D gene is named only where the DNA matches it firmly. The size of a clone is reported for some rows only, either as once, few or many, or as a class for expanded clones.

CDR3 DNA: TGTGCCAGCAGCGCGGGACTAGCGGGGGGTCTCTACGAGCAGTACTTC
CDR3 protein: CASSAGLAGGLYEQYF
J gene: TRBJ2-7
V gene: TRBV5-6
D gene: TRBD2
clone size: few

CDR3 DNA: TGTGCCATCAGTGGGAGCGACAGGGGAACTCAGTATTTT
CDR3 protein: CAISGSDRGTQYF
J gene: TRBJ2-3
V gene: TRBV10-3
D gene: TRBD1
clone size: NA

CDR3 DNA: TGTGCCAGCAGTTATTACGAAACGGATACGCAGTATTTT
CDR3 protein: CASSYYETDTQYF
J gene: TRBJ2-3
V gene: TRBV6-6
D gene: NA
clone size: NA

CDR3 DNA: TGTGCCAGCAGCTTAGAACCAGAACTGGACGGCTACACCTTC
CDR3 protein: CASSLEPELDGYTF
J gene: TRBJ1-2
V gene: TRBV7-2
D gene: NA
clone size: many

CDR3 DNA: TGTGCCAGCAGCCCCGAGACCTTTAACTATGGCTACACCTTC
CDR3 protein: CASSPETFNYGYTF
J gene: TRBJ1-2
V gene: TRBV28
D gene: NA
clone size: few

CDR3 DNA: TGTGCCAGCAGCTACCTGGACAGACAAGAGACCCAGTACTTC
CDR3 protein: CASSYLDRQETQYF
J gene: TRBJ2-5
V gene: TRBV7-2
D gene: NA
clone size: few

CDR3 DNA: TGTGCCAGCACCCAATTTTCTGGGGGGTTTGGAAACACCATATATTTT
CDR3 protein: CASTQFSGGFGNTIYF
J gene: TRBJ1-3
V gene: TRBV6-5
D gene: NA
clone size: many

CDR3 DNA: TGCGCCAGCAGCCAAAGATGGTCGGGTAGCGATACGCAGTATTTT
CDR3 protein: CASSQRWSGSDTQYF
J gene: TRBJ2-3
V gene: TRBV4-3
D gene: NA
clone size: NA

CDR3 DNA: TGTGCCAGCAGCCAAGCGTGGGGGTCTAGCAACAATGAGCAGTTCTTC
CDR3 protein: CASSQAWGSSNNEQFF
J gene: TRBJ2-1
V gene: TRBV3-1
D gene: NA
clone size: many

CDR3 DNA: TGTGCCACCAGTGATCCGGATTGGGATGAGCAGTTCTTC
CDR3 protein: CATSDPDWDEQFF
J gene: TRBJ2-1
V gene: TRBV24-1
D gene: NA
clone size: few

CDR3 DNA: TGCGCCAGCAGCCAAGAAGATGGGACGGGCTATGGCTACACCTTC
CDR3 protein: CASSQEDGTGYGYTF
J gene: TRBJ1-2
V gene: TRBV4-1
D gene: NA
clone size: few

CDR3 DNA: TGCAGTGCCCAGAATGACCACGAGCAGTACTTC
CDR3 protein: CSAQNDHEQYF
J gene: TRBJ2-7
V gene: TRBV29-1
D gene: NA
clone size: NA

CDR3 DNA: TGCGCCAGCAGCGCGGATTACAGGGGTAACTATGGCTACACCTTC
CDR3 protein: CASSADYRGNYGYTF
J gene: TRBJ1-2
V gene: TRBV5-1
D gene: TRBD1
clone size: many

CDR3 DNA: TGTGCCAGCAGTCACAACCCCCACAATGAGCAGTTCTTC
CDR3 protein: CASSHNPHNEQFF
J gene: TRBJ2-1
V gene: TRBV27
D gene: NA
clone size: few

CDR3 DNA: TGTGCCAGCAGCTTAGGACCAACGACAGTCAATGAGCAGTTCTTC
CDR3 protein: CASSLGPTTVNEQFF
J gene: TRBJ2-1
V gene: TRBV7-9
D gene: NA
clone size: few

CDR3 DNA: TGCAGTGCCCGTGGGCCAACTAATGAAAAACTGTTTTTT
CDR3 protein: CSARGPTNEKLFF
J gene: TRBJ1-4
V gene: TRBV20-1
D gene: NA
clone size: few

CDR3 DNA: TGTGCCAGCACCAATCTGGCAGGATCCTACAATGAGCAGTTCTTC
CDR3 protein: CASTNLAGSYNEQFF
J gene: TRBJ2-1
V gene: TRBV9
D gene: NA
clone size: few

CDR3 DNA: TGCGCCAGCAGCGGGGGACAGGGGACCGCCTACGAGCAGTACTTC
CDR3 protein: CASSGGQGTAYEQYF
J gene: TRBJ2-7
V gene: TRBV5-1
D gene: TRBD1
clone size: few

CDR3 DNA: TGTGCCAGCAGCTTAGGGGACAACTATAATTCACCCCTCCACTTT
CDR3 protein: CASSLGDNYNSPLHF
J gene: TRBJ1-6
V gene: TRBV7-6
D gene: NA
clone size: few

CDR3 DNA: TGTGCCAGCAGCTTAGAAGGGACAGGGACCTACGAGCAGTACTTC
CDR3 protein: CASSLEGTGTYEQYF
J gene: TRBJ2-7
V gene: TRBV7-6
D gene: TRBD1
clone size: NA

CDR3 DNA: TGTGCCAGCAGTTTCGGGCAGGGTAGAAATGAGCAGTTCTTC
CDR3 protein: CASSFGQGRNEQFF
J gene: TRBJ2-1
V gene: TRBV28
D gene: NA
clone size: NA

CDR3 DNA: TGTGCCAGCAGCTTAGTGGTCCCAGATCCTTTACACCTTGCAACTAATGAAAAACTGTTTTTT
CDR3 protein: CASSLVVPDPLHLATNEKLFF
J gene: TRBJ1-4
V gene: TRBV7-9
D gene: NA
clone size: many

CDR3 DNA: TGTGCCAGCAGCTTCCAGGGAGTGGTCCACTTT
CDR3 protein: CASSFQGVVHF
J gene: TRBJ1-6
V gene: TRBV7-2
D gene: NA
clone size: NA

CDR3 DNA: TGCAGTGCTAGGGGAGGGGACGGGGCTAACTATGGCTACACCTTC
CDR3 protein: CSARGGDGANYGYTF
J gene: TRBJ1-2
V gene: TRBV20-1
D gene: NA
clone size: many

CDR3 DNA: TGCAGCCTTTGGGCGCAGGGGGCTGGCTACACCTTC
CDR3 protein: CSLWAQGAGYTF
J gene: TRBJ1-2
V gene: TRBV29-1
D gene: TRBD1
clone size: NA

CDR3 DNA: TGTGCCAGCAGCCTTCGGACAGGGGTGGAGACCCAGTACTTC
CDR3 protein: CASSLRTGVETQYF
J gene: TRBJ2-5
V gene: TRBV7-7
D gene: TRBD1
clone size: NA

CDR3 DNA: TGCGCCAGCAGCCGGTCTCTGAGACTAGCGGGGACGACCCAGTACTTC
CDR3 protein: CASSRSLRLAGTTQYF
J gene: TRBJ2-5
V gene: TRBV4-3
D gene: TRBD2
clone size: many

CDR3 DNA: TGCGCCAGCAGCCCGCAATGGAGGGTTTATAATTCACCCCTCCACTTT
CDR3 protein: CASSPQWRVYNSPLHF
J gene: TRBJ1-6
V gene: TRBV5-1
D gene: NA
clone size: NA

CDR3 DNA: TGCAGTGCTAGTGTGGGGTTGGGCACAGATACGCAGTATTTT
CDR3 protein: CSASVGLGTDTQYF
J gene: TRBJ2-3
V gene: TRBV20-1
D gene: NA
clone size: few